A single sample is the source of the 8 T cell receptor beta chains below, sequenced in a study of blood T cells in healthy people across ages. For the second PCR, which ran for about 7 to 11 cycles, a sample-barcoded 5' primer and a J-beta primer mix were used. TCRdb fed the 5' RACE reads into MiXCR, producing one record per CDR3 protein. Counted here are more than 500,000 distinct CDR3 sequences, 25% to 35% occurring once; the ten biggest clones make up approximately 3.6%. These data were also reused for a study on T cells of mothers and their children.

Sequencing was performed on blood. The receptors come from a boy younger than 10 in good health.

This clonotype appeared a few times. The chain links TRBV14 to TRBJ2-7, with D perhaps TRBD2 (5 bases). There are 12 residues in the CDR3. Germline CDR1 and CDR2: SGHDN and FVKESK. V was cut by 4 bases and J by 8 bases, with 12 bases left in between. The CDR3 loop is CASSPAGVKQYF. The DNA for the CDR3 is TGTGCCAGCAGCCCCGCCGGGGTGAAGCAGTACTTC.

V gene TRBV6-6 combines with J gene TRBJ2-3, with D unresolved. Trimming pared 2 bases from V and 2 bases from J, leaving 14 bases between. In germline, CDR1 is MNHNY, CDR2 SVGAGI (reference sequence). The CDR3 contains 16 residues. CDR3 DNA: TGTGCCAGCAGTTACGGCGGACCTCCTCACACAGATACGCAGTATTTT. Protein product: CASSYGGPPHTDTQYF.

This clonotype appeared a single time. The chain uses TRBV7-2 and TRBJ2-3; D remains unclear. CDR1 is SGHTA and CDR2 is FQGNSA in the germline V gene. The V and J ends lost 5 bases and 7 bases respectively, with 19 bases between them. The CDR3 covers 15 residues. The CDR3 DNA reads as TGTGCCAGCAGCCCTACCCTAATACAGCACAATACGCAGTATTTT. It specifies CASSPTLIQHNTQYF.

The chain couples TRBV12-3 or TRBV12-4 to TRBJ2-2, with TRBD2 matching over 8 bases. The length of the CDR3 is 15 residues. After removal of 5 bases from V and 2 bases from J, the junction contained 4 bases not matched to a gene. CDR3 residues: CASSPGGTNTGELFF. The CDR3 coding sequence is TGTGCCAGCAGTCCGGGGGGGACAAACACCGGGGAGCTGTTTTTT.

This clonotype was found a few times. In nucleotides, the CDR3 is TGCGCCAGTGAACTAGCGGGGGGGTACAATGAGCAGTTCTTC. This translates into CASELAGGYNEQFF. The rearrangement links TRBV10-2 to TRBJ2-1; 13 positions match TRBD2. The CDR3 totals 14 residues. From germline, CDR1 is WSHSY and CDR2 SAAADI. With V trimmed by 9 bases and J by 4 bases, 3 bases remained unmatched.

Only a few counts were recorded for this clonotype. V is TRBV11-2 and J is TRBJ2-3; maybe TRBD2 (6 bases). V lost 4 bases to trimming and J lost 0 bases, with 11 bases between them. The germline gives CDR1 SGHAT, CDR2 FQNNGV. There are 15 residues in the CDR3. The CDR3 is CASSSPSASTDTQYF. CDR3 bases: TGTGCCAGCAGCTCACCTAGCGCCAGCACAGATACGCAGTATTTT.

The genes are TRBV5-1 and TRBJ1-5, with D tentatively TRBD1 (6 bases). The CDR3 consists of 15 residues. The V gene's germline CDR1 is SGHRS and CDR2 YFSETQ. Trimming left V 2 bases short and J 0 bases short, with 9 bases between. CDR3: CASSLQGHSNQPQHF. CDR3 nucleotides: TGCGCCAGCAGCTTACAGGGTCATAGCAATCAGCCCCAGCATTTT.

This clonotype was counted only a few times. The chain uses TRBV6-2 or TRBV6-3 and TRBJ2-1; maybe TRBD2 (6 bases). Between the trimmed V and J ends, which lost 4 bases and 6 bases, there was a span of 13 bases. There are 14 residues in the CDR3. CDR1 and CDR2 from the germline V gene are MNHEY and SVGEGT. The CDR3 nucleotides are TGTGCCAGCAGTTTTCGGGACTTGATCAATGAGCAGTTCTTC. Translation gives CASSFRDLINEQFF.